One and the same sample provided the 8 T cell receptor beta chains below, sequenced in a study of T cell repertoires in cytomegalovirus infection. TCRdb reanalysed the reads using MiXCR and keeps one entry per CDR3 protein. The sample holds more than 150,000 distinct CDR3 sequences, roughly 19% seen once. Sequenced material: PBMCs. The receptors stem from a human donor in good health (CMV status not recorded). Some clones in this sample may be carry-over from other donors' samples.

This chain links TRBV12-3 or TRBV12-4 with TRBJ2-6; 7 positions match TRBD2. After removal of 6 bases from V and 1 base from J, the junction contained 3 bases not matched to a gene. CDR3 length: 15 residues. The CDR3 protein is CASRFGRSGANVLTF. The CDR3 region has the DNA TGTGCCAGCAGGTTCGGGAGGTCTGGGGCCAACGTCCTGACTTTC.

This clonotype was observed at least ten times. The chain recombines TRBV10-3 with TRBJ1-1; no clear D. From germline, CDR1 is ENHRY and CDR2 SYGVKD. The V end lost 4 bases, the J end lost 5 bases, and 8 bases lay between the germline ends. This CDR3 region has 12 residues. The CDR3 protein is CAISASRTEAFF. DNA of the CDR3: TGTGCCATCAGTGCATCGAGGACTGAAGCTTTCTTT.

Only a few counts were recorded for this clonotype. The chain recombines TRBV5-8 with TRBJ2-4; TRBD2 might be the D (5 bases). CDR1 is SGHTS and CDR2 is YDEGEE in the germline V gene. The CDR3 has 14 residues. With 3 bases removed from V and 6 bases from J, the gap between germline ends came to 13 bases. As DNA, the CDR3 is TGTGCCAGCAGCTCTTCCGGGGTCGTAAACATTCAGTACTTC. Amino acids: CASSSSGVVNIQYF.

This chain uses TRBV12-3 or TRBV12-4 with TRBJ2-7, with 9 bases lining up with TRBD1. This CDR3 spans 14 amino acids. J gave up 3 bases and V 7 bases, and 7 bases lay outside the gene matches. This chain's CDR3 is CASTHRDRVYEQYF. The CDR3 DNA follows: TGTGCCAGCACTCACCGGGACAGGGTCTACGAGCAGTACTTC.

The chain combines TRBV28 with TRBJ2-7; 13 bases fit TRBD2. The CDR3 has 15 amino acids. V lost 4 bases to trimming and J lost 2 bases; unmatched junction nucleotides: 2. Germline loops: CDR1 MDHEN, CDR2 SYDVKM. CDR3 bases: TGTGCCAGCAGTTACGGACTAGCGGGAGCCTACGAGCAGTACTTC. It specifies CASSYGLAGAYEQYF.

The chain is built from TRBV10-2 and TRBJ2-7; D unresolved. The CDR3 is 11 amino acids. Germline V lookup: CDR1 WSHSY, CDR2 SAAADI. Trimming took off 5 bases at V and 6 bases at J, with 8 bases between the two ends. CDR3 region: CASSRPGEQYF. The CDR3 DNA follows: TGCGCCAGCAGTAGGCCCGGCGAGCAGTACTTC.

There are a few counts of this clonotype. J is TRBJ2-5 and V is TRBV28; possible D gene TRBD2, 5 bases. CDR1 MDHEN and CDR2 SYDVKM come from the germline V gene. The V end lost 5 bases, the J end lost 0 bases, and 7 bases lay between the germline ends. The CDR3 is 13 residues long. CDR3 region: CASSGRNQETQYF. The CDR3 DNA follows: TGTGCCAGCAGTGGGAGAAACCAAGAGACCCAGTACTTC.

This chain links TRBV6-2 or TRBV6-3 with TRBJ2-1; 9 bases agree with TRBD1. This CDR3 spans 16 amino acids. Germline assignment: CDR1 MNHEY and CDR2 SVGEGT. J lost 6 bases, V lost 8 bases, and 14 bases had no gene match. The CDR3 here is CASRPTPGQGGNEQFF. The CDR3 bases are TGTGCCAGCCGACCCACGCCGGGACAGGGAGGCAATGAGCAGTTCTTC.